The rows below give T cell receptor beta chains drawn from one sample of a study of blood T cell repertoires in COVID-19. TCRdb's copy holds only in-frame clones and misses some; the assay was immunoSEQ multiplex PCR. The sample consists of tens of thousands of clones, 84% of them appearing once. Sequenced material: peripheral blood. Receptors originate from a human donor in a cohort sampled during active COVID-19. Each CDR3 is given without its conserved first and last residue.

V gene,J gene,CDR3 length,CDR3 protein
TRBV6-5,TRBJ2-6,14,ASSYSQGSGANVLT
TRBV7-9,TRBJ2-3,14,ASSSRGAGGTDTQY
TRBV9,TRBJ2-3,13,ASSVQRGEADTQY
TRBV6-2/TRBV6-3,TRBJ1-4,13,ASSAFRGRGEKLF
TRBV28,TRBJ2-5,12,ASSFRSGGAPQY
TRBV6-1,TRBJ1-2,13,ASSEMGSPYYGYT
TRBV12-3/TRBV12-4,TRBJ2-2,11,ASSSHDTGELF
TRBV7-6,TRBJ2-6,13,ASSFQGSGANVLT
TRBV21-1,TRBJ1-1,14,ASSKNTGQGNTEAF
TRBV21-1,TRBJ1-6,13,ASSTVSGHNSPLH
TRBV12-3/TRBV12-4,TRBJ1-2,11,ASSPNGGTGYT
TRBV10-2,TRBJ2-5,14,ASSSGQGAFIETQY
TRBV7-2,TRBJ2-5,13,ASSLERGGRETQY
TRBV7-2,TRBJ2-5,12,ASSNRVQQETQY
TRBV7-2,TRBJ1-1,12,ASSWRQANTEAF
TRBV7-9,TRBJ1-1,11,ASSVTVDGEAF
TRBV11-3,TRBJ2-3,14,ASSQIAGATTDTQY
TRBV2,TRBJ1-3,16,ASKSGQGALTSGNTIY
TRBV13,TRBJ1-3,11,ASSPAGRNTIY
TRBV7-9,TRBJ1-6,14,ASSSRPDLGDSPLH
TRBV12-3/TRBV12-4,TRBJ2-1,11,ASSLMVRTVNF
TRBV10-2,TRBJ1-5,13,ASGGQGRSNQPQH
TRBV9,TRBJ2-7,13,ASSVGTATSYEQY
TRBV7-2,TRBJ2-5,11,ASSLTGKQTQY
TRBV7-2,TRBJ1-1,16,ASSLFLLGAGANTEAF
TRBV30,TRBJ1-2,12,AWSDYSQNYGYT
TRBV14,TRBJ1-2,12,ASSQDLGRDGYT
TRBV12-3/TRBV12-4,TRBJ1-1,9,ASSFGQEAF
TRBV19,TRBJ2-1,13,ASSIAQGSFNEQF
TRBV6-5,TRBJ2-1,13,ASSLTGVPGNEQF
TRBV7-9,TRBJ2-3,15,ASSFGAISGETDTQY
TRBV5-4,TRBJ1-2,9,ASSLGGDAD
TRBV6-6,TRBJ1-1,13,ASEAGIDWNTEAF
TRBV27,TRBJ1-5,11,ASSRSGNQPQH